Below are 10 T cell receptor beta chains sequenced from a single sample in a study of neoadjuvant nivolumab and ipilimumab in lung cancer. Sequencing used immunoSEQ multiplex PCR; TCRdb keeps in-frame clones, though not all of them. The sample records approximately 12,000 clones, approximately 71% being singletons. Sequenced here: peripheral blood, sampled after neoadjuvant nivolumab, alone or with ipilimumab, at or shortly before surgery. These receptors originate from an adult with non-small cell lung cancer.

CDR3 sequence: CASSPLRGGTEAFF. As DNA, the CDR3 is TGTGCCAGCTCACCTTTAAGGGGTGGGACTGAAGCTTTCTTT. The chain combines TRBV18 with TRBJ1-1; possibly TRBD1 for D (5 bases). Trimming took 3 bases from V and 5 from J, leaving 13 bases between them. The CDR3 length is 14 residues. Germline loops: CDR1 KGHSH, CDR2 LQKENI.

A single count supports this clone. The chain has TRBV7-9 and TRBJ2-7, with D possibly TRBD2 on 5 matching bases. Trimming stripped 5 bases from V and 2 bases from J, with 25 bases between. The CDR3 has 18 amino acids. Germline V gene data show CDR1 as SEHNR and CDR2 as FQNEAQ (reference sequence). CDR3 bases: TGTGCCAGCAGCCAAATCAACCGAAGAGGGCCAACCCCCTACGAGCAGTACTTC. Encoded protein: CASSQINRRGPTPYEQYF.

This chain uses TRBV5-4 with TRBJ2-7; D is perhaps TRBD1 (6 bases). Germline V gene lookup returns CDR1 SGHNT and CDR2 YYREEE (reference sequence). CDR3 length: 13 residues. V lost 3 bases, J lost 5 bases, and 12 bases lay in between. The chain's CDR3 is CASSSARGDEQYF. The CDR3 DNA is TGTGCCAGCAGCTCGGCCAGGGGAGACGAGCAGTACTTC.

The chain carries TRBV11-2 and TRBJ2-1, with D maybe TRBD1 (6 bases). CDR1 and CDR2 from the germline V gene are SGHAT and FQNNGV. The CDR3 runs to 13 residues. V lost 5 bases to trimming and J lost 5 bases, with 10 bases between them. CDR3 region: CASSPDRHNEQFF. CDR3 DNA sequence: TGTGCCAGCAGCCCGGACAGACACAATGAGCAGTTCTTC.

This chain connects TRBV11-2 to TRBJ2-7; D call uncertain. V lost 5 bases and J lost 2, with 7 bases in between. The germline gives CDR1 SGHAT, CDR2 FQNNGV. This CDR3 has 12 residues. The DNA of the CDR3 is TGTGCCAGCAGCGATCTAGCCTACGAGCAGTACTTC. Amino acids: CASSDLAYEQYF.

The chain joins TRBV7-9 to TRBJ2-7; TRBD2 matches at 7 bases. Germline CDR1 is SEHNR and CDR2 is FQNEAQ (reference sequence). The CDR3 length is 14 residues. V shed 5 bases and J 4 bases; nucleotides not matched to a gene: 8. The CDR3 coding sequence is TGTGCCAGCAGCGCGGGAGCCGGATTATACGAGCAGTACTTC. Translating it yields CASSAGAGLYEQYF.

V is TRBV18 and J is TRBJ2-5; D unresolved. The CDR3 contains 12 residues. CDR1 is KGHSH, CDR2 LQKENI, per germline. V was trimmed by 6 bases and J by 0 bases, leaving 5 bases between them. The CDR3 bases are TGTGCCAGCTCGCAAGACCAAGAGACCCAGTACTTC. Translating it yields CASSQDQETQYF.

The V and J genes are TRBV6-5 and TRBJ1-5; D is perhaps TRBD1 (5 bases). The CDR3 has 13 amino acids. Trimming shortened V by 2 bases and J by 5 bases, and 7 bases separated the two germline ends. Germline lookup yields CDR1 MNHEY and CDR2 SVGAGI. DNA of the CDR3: TGTGCCAGCAGTTACGGGGGATATCAGCCCCAGCATTTT. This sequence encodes CASSYGGYQPQHF.

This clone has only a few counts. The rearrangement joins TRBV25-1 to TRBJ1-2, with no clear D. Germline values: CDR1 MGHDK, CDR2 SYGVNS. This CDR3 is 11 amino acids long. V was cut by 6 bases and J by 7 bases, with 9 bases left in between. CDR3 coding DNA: TGTGCCAGCAGCCGAGGTTCTGGCTACACCTTC. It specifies CASSRGSGYTF.

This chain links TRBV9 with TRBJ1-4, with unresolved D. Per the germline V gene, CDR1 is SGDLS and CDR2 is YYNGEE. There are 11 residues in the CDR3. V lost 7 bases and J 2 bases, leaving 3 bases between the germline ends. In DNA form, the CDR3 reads TGTGCCAGCGGCACTAATGAAAAACTGTTTTTT. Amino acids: CASGTNEKLFF.